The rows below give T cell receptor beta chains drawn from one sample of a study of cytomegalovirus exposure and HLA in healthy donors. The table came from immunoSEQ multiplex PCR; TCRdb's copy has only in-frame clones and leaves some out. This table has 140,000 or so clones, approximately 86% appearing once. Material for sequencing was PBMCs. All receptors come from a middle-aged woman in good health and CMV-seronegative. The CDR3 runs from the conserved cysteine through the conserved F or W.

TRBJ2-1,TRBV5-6,CASSGAGGGNEQFF
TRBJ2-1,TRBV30,CAWSVPLAGVDEQFF
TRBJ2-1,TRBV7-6,CASSLLAGEGPEQFF
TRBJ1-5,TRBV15,CATSREGGLSNQPQHF
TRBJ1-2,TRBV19,CASSQQSFYGYTF
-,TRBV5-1,CASSLGVDGVDEQYF
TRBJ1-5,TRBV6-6,CASTLNREWGQPQHF
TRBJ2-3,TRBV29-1,CSGAARGGPVDTQYF
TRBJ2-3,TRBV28,CASSLRESMDTQYF
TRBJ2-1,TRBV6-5,CASSYTLVRLNEQFF
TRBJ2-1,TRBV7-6,CASSLATSGEQFF
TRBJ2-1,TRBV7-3,CASSLSLVYNEQFF
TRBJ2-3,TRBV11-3,CASSPLAASTDTQYF
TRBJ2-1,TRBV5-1,CASSLVGLAPSYNEQFF
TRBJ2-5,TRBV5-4,CASSRTSGSQETQYF
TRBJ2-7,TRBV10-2,CASSPQLAGPYEQYF
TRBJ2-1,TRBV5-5,CASSFGAYNEQFF
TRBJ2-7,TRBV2,CASSPGLAGPYEQYF
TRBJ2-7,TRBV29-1,CSVSSQGQAYEQYF
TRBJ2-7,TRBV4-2,CASSQEIQRGSSQVYEQYF
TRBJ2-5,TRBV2,CASSEYRGETQYF
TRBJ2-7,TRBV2,CATANRREQYF
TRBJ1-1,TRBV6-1,CASSQRTGYTEAFF
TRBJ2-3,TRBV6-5,CASSYGPSQDTQYF
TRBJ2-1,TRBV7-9,CASSPPGLAGGSYNEQFF
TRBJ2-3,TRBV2,CASSEWEGITDTQYF
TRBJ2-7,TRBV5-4,CASSKETGRSYEQYF
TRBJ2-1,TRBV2,CASRERESVDEQFF
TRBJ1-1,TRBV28,CASSPQGFTEAFF
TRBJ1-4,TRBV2,CASSLNIKLFF
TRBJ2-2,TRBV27,CASSWGQGAHGELFF
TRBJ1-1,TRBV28,CASSFRAGTGNTEAFF
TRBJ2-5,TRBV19,CAKVPRDQETQYF
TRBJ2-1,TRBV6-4,CASALGTGSNEQFF
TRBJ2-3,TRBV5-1,CASSLGASGRTDTQYF
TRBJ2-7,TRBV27,CASSYLGDSAYEQYF
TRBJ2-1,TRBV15,CATSRRGSVSYNEQFF
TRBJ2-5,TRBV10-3,CAISESAANRETQYF
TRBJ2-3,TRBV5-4,CASSLGTSGDGTQYF
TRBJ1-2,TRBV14,CASSQDILYGYTF
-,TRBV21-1,CASSKTGTRTYEQYF
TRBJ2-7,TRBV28,CASSAYYEQYF
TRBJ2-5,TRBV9,CASSRGQSHQETQYF
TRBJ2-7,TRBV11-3,CASTSGSWYEQYF
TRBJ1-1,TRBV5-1,CASQPSPPTSNTEAFF
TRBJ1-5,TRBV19,CASSIGRDRGPYQPQHF
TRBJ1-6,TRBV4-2,CASSQGEVYTRPLHF
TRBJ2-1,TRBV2,CASSVEGLAGANEQFF
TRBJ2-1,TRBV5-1,CASSLRTGWNEQFF
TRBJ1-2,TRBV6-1,CASSEPTGGSPGYTF
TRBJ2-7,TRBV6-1,CASSEDSRDSYEQYF